These T cell receptor beta chains were read from a single sample in a study of cytotoxic CD8 clonotypes in ibrutinib-treated CLL. Using immunoSEQ multiplex PCR, the repertoire was profiled, and TCRdb retains in-frame clones only, with some absent. This sample has some 17,000 clones, with around three fifths found just once. Sequencing was performed on PBMCs, taken after 12 months of ibrutinib treatment. These receptors were taken from a human donor with chronic lymphocytic leukemia. CDR3s include the opening cysteine and the closing phenylalanine or tryptophan. D genes are given only for firm matches. Not every row has a clone size; where given, it reads once, few, many or a size class.

d_call	v_call	j_call	clone_size	cdr3_nt	cdr3_aa
TRBD1	TRBV6-5	TRBJ2-7	few	TGTGCCAGCAGTTTACAGGGGGCCCACGAGCAGTACTTC	CASSLQGAHEQYF
TRBD2	TRBV18	TRBJ2-3	NA	TGTGCCAGCTCACCAATGGTCGGGAGGGCCTCAGATACGCAGTATTTT	CASSPMVGRASDTQYF
TRBD1	TRBV5-1	TRBJ1-3	NA	TGCGCCAGCAGCCCGGGACAGGAACAAACTGGAAACACCATATATTTT	CASSPGQEQTGNTIYF
TRBD1	TRBV5-1	TRBJ1-1	once	TGCGCCAGCAGCGCGACAGGGGAGATAAACACTGAAGCTTTCTTT	CASSATGEINTEAFF
NA	TRBV29-1	TRBJ2-2	NA	TGCAGCGTTGACGTTTACACCGGGGAGCTGTTTTTT	CSVDVYTGELFF
NA	TRBV19	TRBJ1-5	NA	TGTGCCAGTAGTATAGACGATGGGGGATATAGCAATCAGCCCCAGCATTTT	CASSIDDGGYSNQPQHF
NA	TRBV9	TRBJ1-2	NA	TGTGCCAGCAGCCCAGCCGGACGGAACTATGGCTACACCTTC	CASSPAGRNYGYTF
NA	TRBV28	TRBJ2-3	NA	TGTGCCAGCAGACTTAGGGCATACCTCCGCACAGATACGCAGTATTTT	CASRLRAYLRTDTQYF
NA	TRBV12-2	TRBJ2-7	NA	TGTGCAAGTCGCTTAGCGTGGCGGAATAACTACGAGCAGTACTTC	CASRLAWRNNYEQYF
TRBD2	TRBV28	TRBJ2-2	NA	TGTGCCAGCAGTTCCTGGACTAGCGCGGTCACCGGGGAGCTGTTTTTT	CASSSWTSAVTGELFF
NA	TRBV2	TRBJ2-3	once	TGTGCCAGCAGTGAAAACGGGATCACAGATACGCAGTATTTT	CASSENGITDTQYF
NA	TRBV5-1	TRBJ1-5	few	TGCGCCAGCAGCCCTACGTCGGGGGGCAATCAGCCCCAGCATTTT	CASSPTSGGNQPQHF
NA	TRBV29-1	TRBJ1-1	few	TGCAGCGTTGTGCCAGGGGACACTGAAGCTTTCTTT	CSVVPGDTEAFF
NA	TRBV5-1	TRBJ2-6	NA	TGCGCCAGCAGCTTTGGACTGAAAAGCCGCCGGTATGGGGCCAACGTCCTGACTTTC	CASSFGLKSRRYGANVLTF
NA	TRBV7-2	TRBJ2-7	once	TGTGCCAGCAGCTTAGACGGGCTCCCAAACGAGCAGTACTTC	CASSLDGLPNEQYF
NA	TRBV30	TRBJ2-7	NA	TGTGCCTGGACGGGGGGGACAGTCGGTTCCGAGCAGTACTTC	CAWTGGTVGSEQYF
NA	TRBV5-1	TRBJ2-5	NA	TGCGCCAGCAGCTTGGATTATAGGGGAGGGACCCAGTACTTC	CASSLDYRGGTQYF
TRBD1	TRBV27	TRBJ2-1	NA	TGTGCCAGCAGTTTATCGACAGGGAATGAGCAGTTCTTC	CASSLSTGNEQFF
TRBD1	TRBV19	TRBJ2-6	NA	TGTGCCAGTGGACAGGGGGCCCACTCTGGGGCCAACGTCCTGACTTTC	CASGQGAHSGANVLTF
NA	TRBV7-2	TRBJ2-6	few	TGTGCCAGCAGCTTAGACAGGATGTCTGGGGCCAACGTCCTGACTTTC	CASSLDRMSGANVLTF
TRBD1	TRBV4-2	TRBJ1-2	NA	TGTGCCAGCAGCGAGAGACAGGGGTCTAACTATGGCTACACCTTC	CASSERQGSNYGYTF
TRBD1	TRBV7-7	TRBJ2-7	NA	TGTGCTAGCAGCTTATATTGGGGACAGGGGTACGAGCAGTACTTC	CASSLYWGQGYEQYF
TRBD2	TRBV19	TRBJ2-7	once	TGTGCCAGTAAACGGGAGGGAAGCTCCTACGAGCAGTACTTC	CASKREGSSYEQYF
NA	TRBV19	TRBJ1-3	NA	TGTGCCAGTAGTTTAGAACCCTTGAGCTCTGGAAACACCATATATTTT	CASSLEPLSSGNTIYF
TRBD1	TRBV7-8	TRBJ1-5	NA	TGTGCCAGCAGCTCAACAGGGGATCAATCGCCCCAGCATTTT	CASSSTGDQSPQHF
NA	TRBV28	TRBJ2-5	NA	TGTGCCAGCAGTTCTGAAGGCCAGTACTTC	CASSSEGQYF
NA	TRBV21-1	TRBJ1-1	NA	TGTGCCAGCAGCGCCCCCCAGGGGTTGGACACTGAAGCTTTCTTT	CASSAPQGLDTEAFF
TRBD1	TRBV5-1	TRBJ1-3	few	TGCGCCAGCAGCTTGGAAGGACAGGGTATCTCTGGAAACACCATATATTTT	CASSLEGQGISGNTIYF
NA	TRBV6-1	TRBJ1-3	NA	TGTGCCAGCAGGGGGGACCTTAGCTCTGGAAACACCATATATTTT	CASRGDLSSGNTIYF
TRBD2	TRBV7-8	TRBJ2-1	NA	TGTGCCAGCAGCTTAAATCGGGACTACTCCTACAATGAGCAGTTCTTC	CASSLNRDYSYNEQFF
NA	TRBV5-6	TRBJ2-7	NA	TGTGCCACCCTCAGGCTCAATGGGGGTTTCGAGCAGTACTTC	CATLRLNGGFEQYF
NA	TRBV28	TRBJ2-1	NA	TGTGCAAGCGAGGCGGACTCCTACAATGAGCAGTTCTTC	CASEADSYNEQFF
NA	TRBV27	TRBJ2-5	NA	TGTGCCAGCAGTTTATCGTCCCAGTACTTC	CASSLSSQYF
TRBD2	TRBV7-9	TRBJ2-7	NA	TGTGCCAGCAGCCCCCAGGGTCTAGCGGGTACTTCCTACGAGCAGTACTTC	CASSPQGLAGTSYEQYF
NA	TRBV18	TRBJ1-4	NA	TGTGCCAGCTCACCAGGGCAGAACAATGAAAAACTGTTTTTT	CASSPGQNNEKLFF